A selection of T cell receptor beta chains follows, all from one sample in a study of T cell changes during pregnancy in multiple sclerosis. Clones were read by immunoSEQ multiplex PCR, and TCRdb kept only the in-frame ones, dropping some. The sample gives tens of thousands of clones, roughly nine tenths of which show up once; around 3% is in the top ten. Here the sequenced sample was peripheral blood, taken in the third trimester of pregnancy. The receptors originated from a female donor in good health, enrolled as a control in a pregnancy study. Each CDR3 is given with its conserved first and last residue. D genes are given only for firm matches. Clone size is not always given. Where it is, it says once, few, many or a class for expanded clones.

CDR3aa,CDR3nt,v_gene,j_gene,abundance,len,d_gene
CASSPTTGVGNTIYF,TGTGCCAGCTCACCAACGACAGGGGTTGGAAACACCATATATTTT,TRBV18,TRBJ1-3,.,15,TRBD1
CASRVGQGGTEAFF,TGTGCCAGCAGAGTGGGACAGGGGGGCACTGAAGCTTTCTTT,TRBV28,TRBJ1-1,.,14,TRBD1
CASLWNTEAFF,TGTGCCAGCCTTTGGAACACTGAAGCTTTCTTT,TRBV25-1,TRBJ1-1,.,11,.
CASSFWRDYSYNEQFF,TGTGCCAGCAGCTTTTGGCGGGATTACTCCTACAATGAGCAGTTCTTC,TRBV7-2,TRBJ2-1,.,16,.
CASSLVTSGSGEQFF,TGTGCCAGCAGCTTAGTGACTAGCGGGAGTGGTGAGCAGTTCTTC,TRBV7-2,TRBJ2-1,once,15,TRBD2
CASSNGQTNTEAFF,TGTGCCAGCTCCAATGGACAGACGAACACTGAAGCTTTCTTT,TRBV18,TRBJ1-1,.,14,.
CASSLLTSGAYEQYF,TGTGCCAGCAGCTTATTGACTAGCGGGGCCTACGAGCAGTACTTC,TRBV11-2,TRBJ2-7,.,15,TRBD2
CASSPLITGVTTEAFF,TGTGCCAGCTCACCACTTATTACAGGGGTTACGACTGAAGCTTTCTTT,TRBV18,TRBJ1-1,.,16,TRBD1
CASSPRSAGELFF,TGTGCCAGCTCACCTCGGTCGGCCGGGGAGCTGTTTTTT,TRBV18,TRBJ2-2,.,13,.
CASSPAGRNEQFF,TGTGCCAGCAGCCCTGCGGGCCGCAATGAGCAGTTCTTC,TRBV7-3,TRBJ2-1,.,13,.
CASSPGDRGTEAFF,TGTGCCAGCAGTCCTGGGGACAGGGGCACTGAAGCTTTCTTT,TRBV6-5,TRBJ1-1,once,14,TRBD1
CASSLDLRTSGGGSDTQYF,TGTGCCAGCAGCTTAGATCTGAGGACTAGCGGGGGGGGTTCAGATACGCAGTATTTT,TRBV7-2,TRBJ2-3,.,19,TRBD2
CASSPGQGVAGELFF,TGTGCCAGCAGCCCCGGACAGGGGGTTGCCGGGGAGCTGTTTTTT,TRBV11-3,TRBJ2-2,.,15,TRBD1
CASSPSGLPDTQYF,TGTGCCAGTAGTCCCTCGGGGTTGCCAGATACGCAGTATTTT,TRBV19,TRBJ2-3,.,14,.
CASSFLGSGGNEQFF,TGTGCCAGCAGCTTCCTCGGGTCCGGGGGCAATGAGCAGTTCTTC,TRBV7-8,TRBJ2-1,.,15,.
CASSLTGGMLYNEQFF,TGTGCCAGCAGCTTAACGGGGGGGATGCTCTACAATGAGCAGTTCTTC,TRBV7-3,TRBJ2-1,.,16,TRBD2
CASSWTGDSNQPQHF,TGCGCCAGCAGCTGGACAGGGGATAGCAATCAGCCCCAGCATTTT,TRBV5-1,TRBJ1-5,.,15,TRBD1
CASSVPGLAFRGGELFF,TGTGCCAGCAGCGTACCGGGACTAGCGTTCAGGGGCGGGGAGCTGTTTTTT,TRBV11-2,TRBJ2-2,.,17,TRBD2
CASSQRTGRYGYTF,TGTGCCAGCAGCCAACGGACAGGGCGCTATGGCTACACCTTC,TRBV7-8,TRBJ1-2,.,14,TRBD1
CASTGGLAGVVGELFF,TGTGCCAGCACTGGGGGGCTAGCGGGAGTGGTCGGGGAGCTGTTTTTT,TRBV25-1,TRBJ2-2,.,16,TRBD2
CSAERGETQYF,TGCAGTGCTGAAAGGGGGGAGACCCAGTACTTC,TRBV20-1,TRBJ2-5,few,11,.
CACVRTGEQFF,TGTGCCTGCGTTCGGACGGGAGAGCAGTTCTTC,TRBV30,TRBJ2-1,few,11,.
CASSLWAGTNTEAFF,TGTGCCAGCAGTTTATGGGCGGGGACTAACACTGAAGCTTTCTTT,TRBV28,TRBJ1-1,once,15,.
CASSSKIQGARETQYF,TGTGCCAGCAGCTCGAAAATTCAGGGGGCCAGAGAGACCCAGTACTTC,TRBV7-9,TRBJ2-5,once,16,TRBD1
CASSSARDRDGYTF,TGTGCCAGCAGTTCCGCCCGGGACAGGGATGGCTACACCTTC,TRBV6-5,TRBJ1-2,.,14,TRBD1
CASSLRDRLYF,TGTGCCAGCAGCTTGCGGGACAGGCTGTACTTC,TRBV5-6,TRBJ2-7,once,11,TRBD1
CASSPGTSSEQFF,TGTGCCAGCAGCCCCGGGACTAGCAGTGAGCAGTTCTTC,TRBV7-3,TRBJ2-1,.,13,TRBD2
CASSSGAGGSQPQHF,TGTGCCAGTAGCTCCGGCGCCGGAGGGTCGCAGCCCCAGCATTTT,TRBV19,TRBJ1-5,few,15,.
CASSPLGGRINEQFF,TGTGCCAGCAGCCCCCTCGGGGGGCGGATAAATGAGCAGTTCTTC,TRBV7-3,TRBJ2-1,.,15,.
CASSERGGEETQYF,TGTGCCAGCAGCGAGCGGGGGGGCGAAGAGACCCAGTACTTC,TRBV7-2,TRBJ2-5,.,14,TRBD2
CASSFKSLAYEQYF,TGTGCCAGCAGTTTCAAGAGTTTGGCCTACGAGCAGTACTTC,TRBV27,TRBJ2-7,.,14,.
CASTPKGTGELFF,TGTGCCAGCACCCCCAAGGGGACCGGGGAGCTGTTTTTT,TRBV5-4,TRBJ2-2,.,13,.
CASSLDVSGPQETQYF,TGTGCCAGCAGCTTAGACGTGTCAGGCCCCCAAGAGACCCAGTACTTC,TRBV11-3,TRBJ2-5,.,16,.
CASSSPTWREHYGYTF,TGTGCCAGCAGCTCCCCTACGTGGAGGGAACACTATGGCTACACCTTC,TRBV7-9,TRBJ1-2,.,16,.
CASSLAPGGLGGNEQFF,TGCGCCAGCAGCTTGGCCCCGGGGGGGCTAGGTGGCAATGAGCAGTTCTTC,TRBV5-1,TRBJ2-1,once,17,TRBD2
CASSPSGSNQPQHF,TGTGCCAGCTCACCAAGCGGGAGCAATCAGCCCCAGCATTTT,TRBV18,TRBJ1-5,.,14,.
CASSPGGGPPWGTEAFF,TGTGCCAGCAGTCCCGGCGGGGGTCCGCCATGGGGCACTGAAGCTTTCTTT,TRBV27,TRBJ1-1,.,17,.
CASSPAALRSSADTQYF,TGTGCCAGCAGCCCCGCCGCTTTGAGGTCCAGTGCAGATACGCAGTATTTT,TRBV11-3,TRBJ2-3,once,17,.
CASSLTRTSNTEAFF,TGTGCCAGCAGCTTAACCCGAACAAGTAACACTGAAGCTTTCTTT,TRBV7-3,TRBJ1-1,.,15,.
CASSSGLGFYEQYF,TGTGCCAGCAGTTCGGGACTCGGATTCTACGAGCAGTACTTC,TRBV5-4,TRBJ2-7,.,14,.
CASSSGTGTTYEQYF,TGTGCCAGCAGCTCGGGGACAGGGACGACTTACGAGCAGTACTTC,TRBV7-9,TRBJ2-7,.,15,TRBD1
CSVPDYQYSYNEQFF,TGCAGCGTTCCGGACTATCAGTACTCCTACAATGAGCAGTTCTTC,TRBV29-1,TRBJ2-1,.,15,.
CAITPGLPTDTQYF,TGTGCCATCACTCCGGGACTACCCACAGATACGCAGTATTTT,TRBV10-3,TRBJ2-3,.,14,TRBD2
CASGLKGGAYEQYF,TGTGCTAGTGGTTTGAAAGGGGGCGCCTACGAGCAGTACTTC,TRBV12-5,TRBJ2-7,.,14,TRBD1
CAISDTQGTDTQYF,TGTGCCATCAGTGACACACAAGGCACAGATACGCAGTATTTT,TRBV10-3,TRBJ2-3,.,14,.
CASSPTGGINNSPLHF,TGTGCCAGCAGCCCTACAGGGGGGATAAATAATTCACCCCTCCACTTT,TRBV7-2,TRBJ1-6,.,16,TRBD1
CAWTTQGNYGYTF,TGTGCCTGGACCACCCAGGGGAACTATGGCTACACCTTC,TRBV30,TRBJ1-2,.,13,.
CASSLDRVAGGNEQFF,TGTGCCAGCAGCTTAGATCGGGTAGCGGGAGGGAATGAGCAGTTCTTC,TRBV11-2,TRBJ2-1,.,16,TRBD2